This TCR beta chain was sequenced in a study of CD4 T cells in relation to SARS-CoV-2 and coronaviruses. Study as a whole: Convalescent patients were fewer than ten males and a few females; two were Hispanic. General study findings and limits: Pre-pandemic and post-infection samples never came from the same donor. The assay detects memory recall responses, not culture-primed primary responses.

Sorted naive or memory CD4+ cells met CEF peptides for 10 days. Note on this clone: Its specificity is not known.

This CDR3 is 15 amino acids long. The junction had 11 bases not matched to a gene; V was cut back by 0 bases and J by 12 bases. Germline V CDR1 and CDR2: LGHNA, YNFKEQ. Sequencing used immunoSEQ multiplex PCR; TCRdb keeps in-frame clones, though not all of them. The top ten hold roughly 22% of the sample, which has about 36,000 clones, around three quarters seen once. The sequencing sample was made of memory CD4+ T cells from PBMCs, cultured in vitro. The V call is TRBV4-2, the J call TRBJ2-1; 7 bases line up with TRBD1. The sequence derives from an adult with COVID-19. CDR3: CASSQDPERGPGQFF. CDR3 sequence (DNA): TGTGCCAGCAGCCAAGATCCGGAAAGGGGGCCGGGGCAGTTCTTC.